This TCR beta chain was observed in a study of T-cell memory formation after mild COVID-19. Overall study findings and caveats: The main location of contracting CD4+ clones was CM and EM, and that of contracting CD8+ clones was EMRA. Contracting clones from day 15 to 85 showed balanced CD4/CD8; later expanders favored CD4+. In pre-infection memory, a portion of responding clones appeared, which suggested that cross-reactive memory joined.

Using constant-segment primers, 5'RACE produced TCR alpha and TCR beta cDNA libraries carrying sample barcodes and UMIs. MiXCR was run by TCRdb on the 5' RACE reads, yielding one entry per CDR3 protein. The sample has around 140,000 distinct CDR3 sequences; about 6.1% are singletons. This clonotype was seen repeatedly, ten times or more. The antigen is undetermined. The germline V gene encodes CDR1 MGHDK and CDR2 SYGVNS. This CDR3 is 12 amino acids long. Trimming removed 3 bases at V and 4 bases at J, with 6 bases between. The sample was PBMCs or a T cell subset sorted from them (not recorded which). The V and J genes are TRBV25-1 and TRBJ2-5; D remains unclear. This receptor was taken from an adult woman who had mild COVID-19 (a few samples of this study predate the infection). Cell type and time point are not known. In nucleotides, the CDR3 is TGTGCCAGCAGTGACTCACCAGAGACCCAGTACTTC. The encoded protein is CASSDSPETQYF.